This entry describes one T cell receptor beta chain. Antigen unknown. V lost 6 bases and J lost 8; bases outside the gene matches: 7. The germline CDR1 and CDR2 sequences are MNHEY and SVGAGI. The CDR3 is made up of 13 amino acids. Profiling relied on immunoSEQ multiplex PCR, and the TCRdb table lists in-frame clones only, not all of them. The sample has 40,000 to 50,000 clones, roughly 89% seen once. This sample is part of a study of OX40 agonist ivuxolimab in advanced cancers. Study-level background: Patients treated during dose escalation were battling hepatocellular carcinoma, melanoma, renal cell or head and neck cancer.

Study results and limitations: At 0.1 to 3.0 mg/kg, clonal expansion of CD4+ and CD8+ blood T cells had occurred by week 6. Partial responders receiving 0.1-3.0 mg/kg showed among the lowest clonal expansion. The study did not work out the antigen specificity of the expanded peripheral T cells.

The sequence came from an adult with an advanced solid tumor such as melanoma, head and neck, liver or kidney cancer. The material sequenced was CD4+ or CD8+ T cells sorted from blood, taken in a trial of the OX40 agonist ivuxolimab. The rearrangement links TRBV6-5 to TRBJ2-3, with 8 bases lining up with TRBD1. CDR3: CASRQGQGATQYF. CDR3 in DNA: TGTGCCAGCAGGCAAGGACAGGGAGCTACGCAGTATTTT.